The 24 T cell receptor beta chains given below trace back to one sample, sequenced in a study of T-cell reconstitution after alpha-beta-depleted transplantation in children. For TCRbeta, the library was prepared with unique molecular identifiers. A single record per CDR3 protein comes from TCRdb applying MiXCR to the PCR reads. The table records just over 950,000 distinct CDR3 sequences, about 31% of them present only once. The sequenced sample was PBMCs, mostly from graft donor cells, obtained 360 days after TCRalphabeta/CD19-depleted stem cell transplant. These receptors came from a boy under three years old who had a stem cell transplant for SCID, so the T cells may come from the graft donor.

This clonotype was observed a handful of times. The chain joins TRBV20-1 to TRBJ2-2; TRBD2 agrees at 11 bases. With V trimmed by 2 bases and J by 5 bases, 7 bases remained unmatched. The CDR3 covers 16 residues. Germline CDR1 is DFQATT and CDR2 is SNEGSKA (reference sequence). The CDR3, as DNA: TGCAGTGCTAGAAAAACGGGACTAGCGGAGACCGGGGAGCTGTTTTTT. Its translation: CSARKTGLAETGELFF.

This clonotype was seen a single time. V and J are TRBV7-6 and TRBJ1-4; D remains ambiguous. The CDR3 sequence is 16 residues long. CDR1 and CDR2 (germline): SGHVS, FNYEAQ. V lost 1 base, J lost 6 bases, and 15 bases lay in between. The CDR3 region has the DNA TGTGCCAGCAGCTTAGTCCCGTGGGAGGGAGATGAAAAACTGTTTTTT. Protein product: CASSLVPWEGDEKLFF.

The J gene is TRBJ2-7, the V gene TRBV11-2; 11 positions match TRBD1. The CDR3 totals 16 residues. Germline V lookup: CDR1 SGHAT, CDR2 FQNNGV. V was clipped by 5 bases and J by 0 bases; unmatched bases: 6. The DNA for the CDR3 is TGTGCCAGCAGCGCATGGACAGGGGGCGCCTCCTACGAGCAGTACTTC. Its protein product is CASSAWTGGASYEQYF.

This sequence joins TRBV5-1 and TRBJ2-4, with D hard to call. V lost 3 bases and J 6 bases, leaving 22 bases between the germline ends. There are 17 residues in the CDR3. Germline CDR1 reads SGHRS; CDR2 reads YFSETQ. This CDR3 reads CASSSTPDAGHSNIQYF. CDR3 DNA: TGCGCCAGCAGCTCAACACCTGACGCCGGCCATTCAAACATTCAGTACTTC.

The V gene is TRBV4-3, the J gene TRBJ2-7; 9 nucleotides agree with TRBD2. The V and J ends lost 0 bases and 0 bases, in that order; junction bases with no gene match: 9. Germline CDR1 LGHNA, CDR2 YSLEER. CDR3 size: 18 residues. CDR3 DNA: TGCGCCAGCAGCCAAGATTCCAGCGGGGGGTCCCTCTCCTACGAGCAGTACTTC. The encoded protein is CASSQDSSGGSLSYEQYF.

This clonotype occurred many times. V is TRBV5-6 and J is TRBJ2-3, with D maybe TRBD2 (5 bases). This CDR3 is 16 amino acids long. Trimming removed 1 base at V and 0 bases at J, with 12 bases between. Germline V lookup: CDR1 SGHDT, CDR2 YYEEEE. The CDR3 DNA reads TGTGCCAGCAGCTTGCCAGCGGTAAGAAGCACAGATACGCAGTATTTT. It yields the protein CASSLPAVRSTDTQYF.

V gene TRBV4-1 combines with J gene TRBJ2-1; 8 nucleotides line up with TRBD2. The germline gives CDR1 MGHRA, CDR2 YSYEKL. The CDR3 sequence is 18 residues long. V lost 4 bases, J lost 4 bases, and 15 bases stayed unmatched. The CDR3 protein is CASSLRIGKLAAYNEQFF. CDR3 DNA sequence: TGCGCCAGCAGCCTTAGAATCGGGAAACTAGCGGCTTACAATGAGCAGTTCTTC.

The sample holds a few counts of this clonotype. This chain connects TRBV5-5 to TRBJ1-2, with 10 bases identical to TRBD1. The CDR3 totals 17 residues. In germline, CDR1 is SGHKS, CDR2 YYEKEE (reference sequence). Trimming removed 0 bases from V and 7 bases from J; junction bases left unmatched: 12. In DNA, the CDR3 is TGTGCCAGCAGCTTGGGCGTCTTGGACAGGGGGATTTCTGGCTACACCTTC. Amino acids: CASSLGVLDRGISGYTF. The full variable domain, in which reference TRBV5-5 and TRBJ1-2 provide the parts outside the CDR3, is DAGVTQSPTHLIKTRGQQVTLRCSPISGHKSVSWYQQVLGQGPQFIFQYYEKEERGRGNFPDRFSARQFPNYSSELNVNALLLGDSALYLCASSLGVLDRGISGYTFGSGTRLTVV.

This clonotype was recorded a few times. This rearrangement joins TRBV6-1 to TRBJ2-3; D not certain. Germline V lookup: CDR1 MNHNS, CDR2 SASEGT. The V and J ends lost 6 bases and 8 bases respectively, with 15 bases between them. This CDR3 has 13 residues. The CDR3 region is CASSPNRLGTQYF. The DNA for the CDR3 is TGTGCCAGCAGCCCTAACAGATTAGGTACGCAGTATTTT.

In nucleotides, the CDR3 is TGTGCCAGCAGTCACGATGCCGGGGATACGCAGTATTTT. Its protein product is CASSHDAGDTQYF. The chain employs TRBV12-3 or TRBV12-4 and TRBJ2-3; D is undetermined. V gave up 5 bases and J gave up 6 bases, with 12 bases separating them. CDR3 length: 13 residues.

The chain couples TRBV20-1 to TRBJ1-5, with D unresolved. Trimming took off 1 base at V and 0 bases at J, with 10 bases between the two ends. The CDR3 has 15 residues. In germline, CDR1 is DFQATT, CDR2 SNEGSKA (reference sequence). CDR3 coding DNA: TGCAGTGCTAGAGTCGGGCTCAGTAGCAATCAGCCCCAGCATTTT. It translates to CSARVGLSSNQPQHF.

With respect to this clonotype: Germline and junction disagree at one end, which may indicate a read error. This chain connects TRBV20-1 to TRBJ2-1, with a weak D call TRBD2 (7 bases). Germline assignment: CDR1 DFQATT and CDR2 SNEGSKA (reference sequence). The CDR3 length is 14 residues. CDR3 sequence reads: CSARVGPGGDELFF. CDR3 coding DNA: TGCAGTGCTCGAGTTGGGCCGGGGGGCGATGAGCTGTTCTTC.

This clonotype was observed a handful of times. The chain is built from TRBV12-3 or TRBV12-4 and TRBJ2-5; 7 bases fit TRBD2. This CDR3 region has 16 residues. Trimming removed 5 bases from V and 1 base from J; junction bases left unmatched: 10. CDR3 sequence reads: CASSPPDSGRQETQYF. In DNA, the CDR3 is TGTGCCAGCAGTCCCCCGGATAGCGGGCGCCAAGAGACCCAGTACTTC.

This clonotype has a handful of counts. V usage is TRBV27 and J usage is TRBJ2-2; possibly TRBD1 for D (5 bases). CDR3 length: 18 residues. Germline values: CDR1 MNHEY, CDR2 SMNVEV (reference sequence). V lost 4 bases and J lost 5, with 23 bases in between. CDR3 coding DNA: TGTGCCAGCAGTTCCACACTCCCTTATACAGGTTGGACCGGGGAGCTGTTTTTT. This codes for CASSSTLPYTGWTGELFF.

The V gene is TRBV4-1, the J gene TRBJ2-2; 14 bases line up with TRBD2. V trimming: 4 bases; J trimming: 3 bases; junction bases outside the gene matches: 7. CDR1 is MGHRA and CDR2 is YSYEKL in the germline V gene. CDR3 size: 18 residues. CDR3 amino acids: CASSPRTSGGPYTGELFF. The CDR3, as DNA: TGCGCCAGCAGCCCACGGACTAGCGGGGGGCCCTACACCGGGGAGCTGTTTTTT.

This chain connects TRBV9 to TRBJ1-3; D call uncertain. Deletions cut 3 bases from V and 2 bases from J, with 12 bases between. This CDR3 spans 15 amino acids. Germline loops: CDR1 SGDLS, CDR2 YYNGEE. The CDR3 DNA is TGTGCCAGCAGCGCTAACAGCCTACCTGGAAACACCATATATTTT. It is translated as CASSANSLPGNTIYF. Full variable domain (rest looked up from reference TRBV9 and TRBJ1-3): DSGVTQTPKHLITATGQRVTLRCSPRSGDLSVYWYQQSLDQGLQFLIQYYNGEERAKGNILERFSAQQFPDLHSELNLSSLELGDSALYFCASSANSLPGNTIYFGEGSWLTVV.

Notes on this clonotype: This may arise from a read error, as a much more abundant clone is one base away. The conserved closing phenylalanine or tryptophan is absent in this CDR3, likely reflecting a read error. V gene TRBV6-2 or TRBV6-3 combines with J gene TRBJ2-3, with TRBD2 identical over 7 bases. The germline gives CDR1 MNHEY, CDR2 SVGEGT. Unmatched junction bases numbered 3, after V lost 8 bases and J lost 4 bases. This CDR3 is built from 12 residues. The CDR3 spells CASWGGPDTQYY. The CDR3 coding sequence is TGTGCCAGCTGGGGGGGACCAGATACGCAGTATTAT.

This chain links TRBV25-1 with TRBJ1-3; D not certain. The CDR3 runs to 15 residues. From germline, CDR1 is MGHDK and CDR2 SYGVNS. V lost 1 base and J 0 bases, leaving 7 bases between the germline ends. The DNA for the CDR3 is TGTGCCAGCAGTGAATCTGAGTACTCTGGAAACACCATATATTTT. Translating it yields CASSESEYSGNTIYF.

Details on this clonotype: An end of the junction differs from the germline gene, which may be a read error. The chain uses TRBV5-5 and TRBJ2-3, with TRBD2 matching 9 bases. The CDR3 has 13 amino acids. Germline CDR1 SGHKS, CDR2 YYEKEE (reference sequence). This chain's CDR3 is CASLAGNTHTQYF. CDR3 DNA sequence: TGTGCCAGCCTAGCGGGGAACACACATACGCAGTATTTT.

The V gene is TRBV12-3 or TRBV12-4, the J gene TRBJ2-7; D is ambiguous. Trimming stripped 3 bases from V and 3 bases from J, with 18 bases between. CDR3 length: 16 residues. CDR3 nucleotide sequence: TGTGCCAGCAGTTTTGGCCACCCAGTGTACTTCTACGAGCAGTACTTC. This gives the protein CASSFGHPVYFYEQYF.

This clonotype was detected many times. In DNA form, the CDR3 reads TGTGCCAGCAGCCTGTTACCACGCGGGATTGACACAGATACGCAGTATTTT. It yields the protein CASSLLPRGIDTDTQYF. The V gene is TRBV6-1, the J gene TRBJ2-3, with D perhaps TRBD2 (6 bases). The CDR3 spans 17 residues. The V gene's germline CDR1 is MNHNS and CDR2 SASEGT. Trimming took off 6 bases at V and 2 bases at J, with 21 bases between the two ends.

This CDR3 reads CASSQDVRVSPLHF. The CDR3 DNA reads as TGTGCCAGCAGCCAAGATGTCAGGGTTTCACCCCTCCACTTT. This chain joins TRBV4-2 and TRBJ1-6; weak D call: TRBD1 (5 bases). Trimming pared 0 bases from V and 9 bases from J, leaving 9 bases between. The germline gives CDR1 LGHNA, CDR2 YNFKEQ. The CDR3 length is 14 residues.

This clonotype was observed a few times. V gene TRBV7-6 combines with J gene TRBJ2-5; maybe TRBD2 (6 bases). The V end lost 2 bases, the J end lost 7 bases, and 23 bases lay between the germline ends. Germline V gene lookup returns CDR1 SGHVS and CDR2 FNYEAQ. The length of the CDR3 is 17 residues. CDR3 in DNA: TGTGCCAGCAGCTTATCTTTTCTGGGGACTCCCGAGGGGACCCAGTACTTC. Its protein product is CASSLSFLGTPEGTQYF. The whole variable domain, filled in from reference TRBV7-6 and TRBJ2-5, reads GAGVSQSPRYKVTKRGQDVALRCDPISGHVSLYWYRQALGQGPEFLTYFNYEAQQDKSGLPNDRFSAERPEGSISTLTIQRTEQRDSAMYRCASSLSFLGTPEGTQYFGPGTRLLVL.

The chain combines TRBV20-1 with TRBJ2-2; D unresolved. The CDR3 contains 12 residues. Per the germline V gene, CDR1 is DFQATT and CDR2 is SNEGSKA (reference sequence). Trimming cost V 7 bases and J 2 bases, with 8 bases left between them. CDR3 bases: TGCAGTGTTTGTAAAAACACCGGGGAGCTGTTTTTT. Protein: CSVCKNTGELFF.